The 15 T cell receptor beta chains below come from one sample, sequenced in a study of T cell changes during pregnancy in multiple sclerosis. Only in-frame clones appear in the TCRdb table, and some are missing; sequencing was by immunoSEQ multiplex PCR. The sample carries about 79,000 clones, 93% recorded once. The material sequenced was peripheral blood, taken in the second trimester of pregnancy. Every receptor here comes from a female donor in good health, enrolled as a control in a pregnancy study.

The chain has TRBV2 and TRBJ2-1, with TRBD2 identical over 7 bases. The CDR3 length is 16 residues. After removal of 0 bases from V and 3 bases from J, the junction contained 5 bases not matched to a gene. Germline V CDR1 and CDR2: SNHLY, FYNNEI. CDR3 bases: TGTGCCAGCAGTGAAGCGCTGGGGGGGGTCTACAATGAGCAGTTCTTC. Its translation: CASSEALGGVYNEQFF.

The chain employs TRBV13 and TRBJ2-7; D perhaps matches TRBD2 (6 bases). The V end was cut by 3 bases, the J end by 6 bases, with 9 bases between. CDR1 PRHDT and CDR2 FYEKMQ come from the germline V gene (reference sequence). CDR3 size: 12 residues. CDR3 loop: CASSLQGGEQYF. The CDR3 DNA sequence: TGTGCCAGCAGCTTGCAGGGAGGCGAGCAGTACTTC.

The rearrangement links TRBV18 to TRBJ2-5, with 8 bases fitting TRBD1. The CDR3 is 15 residues long. Losses at the gene ends were 2 bases for V and 0 bases for J; bases not matched to a gene: 2. The germline V gene has CDR1 KGHSH and CDR2 LQKENI. The CDR3 is CASSPNRGDQETQYF. The CDR3 nucleotides read TGTGCCAGCTCACCAAACAGGGGGGACCAAGAGACCCAGTACTTC. The full variable domain, rest sourced from reference TRBV18 and TRBJ2-5, is NAGVMQNPRHLVRRRGQEARLRCSPMKGHSHVYWYRQLPEEGLKFMVYLQKENIIDESGMPKERFSAEFPKEGPSILRIQQVVRGDSAAYFCASSPNRGDQETQYFGPGTRLLVL.

The rearrangement links TRBV7-9 to TRBJ1-5, with a weak D call TRBD1 (6 bases). Trimming stripped 2 bases from V and 7 bases from J, with 12 bases between. The germline V gene has CDR1 SEHNR and CDR2 FQNEAQ (reference sequence). The CDR3 covers 14 residues. CDR3: CASSLSRGGQPQHF. CDR3 coding DNA: TGTGCCAGCAGCTTAAGCAGGGGTGGCCAGCCCCAGCATTTT.

As concerns this clone: The limits of the CDR3 on the DNA are not certain, so only TCRdb's listed CDR3 is given. J is TRBJ2-3 and V is TRBV21-1; TRBD2 is the table's D call, not checked against the DNA. TRBV21-1 is a known pseudogene. Counting both end residues, the CDR3 totals 18 amino acids. CDR3 loop: CASSKARTWAGGTDTQYF.

The chain joins TRBV30 to TRBJ2-7; D is unresolved. Between the trimmed V and J ends, which lost 4 bases and 5 bases, there was a span of 15 bases. Germline V gene sequence: CDR1 GTSNPN, CDR2 SVGIG (reference sequence). There are 13 residues in the CDR3. The CDR3 DNA sequence: TGTGCCTGGACCCGCGACAACGGCAACGAGCAGTACTTC. Protein product: CAWTRDNGNEQYF.

The DNA of the CDR3 is TGTGCCAGCCAGGCAGGGAACGCGAATCAGCCCCAGCATTTT. As protein: CASQAGNANQPQHF. The genes are TRBV2 and TRBJ1-5, with D perhaps matching TRBD1 (5 bases). Germline V gene sequence: CDR1 SNHLY, CDR2 FYNNEI. This CDR3 comprises 14 residues. Trimming left V 8 bases short and J 4 bases short, with 15 bases between.

Note on this clone: Other DNA sequences of this sample code for an identical CDR3. The chain carries TRBV18 and TRBJ1-1, with D perhaps TRBD1 (5 bases). The CDR3 has 14 amino acids. Germline V gene lookup returns CDR1 KGHSH and CDR2 LQKENI. The V and J ends lost 1 base and 0 bases respectively, with 6 bases between them. CDR3 nucleotide sequence: TGTGCCAGCTCACCACAGGGGATGAACACTGAAGCTTTCTTT. The encoded protein is CASSPQGMNTEAFF.

This chain links TRBV30 with TRBJ1-1; D not certain. The V end was cut by 0 bases, the J end by 1 base, with 18 bases between. This CDR3 region has 17 residues. The germline gives CDR1 GTSNPN, CDR2 SVGIG (reference sequence). The CDR3 loop reads CAWSVRGIPGGNTEAFF. Written as DNA, the CDR3 is TGTGCCTGGAGTGTACGAGGAATCCCCGGTGGGAACACTGAAGCTTTCTTT.

This sequence joins TRBV9 and TRBJ2-7, with 9 bases aligning to TRBD2. With 4 bases clipped from V and 7 bases from J, the junction kept 9 bases outside the gene matches. Germline CDR1 SGDLS, CDR2 YYNGEE. There are 14 residues in the CDR3. In DNA form, the CDR3 reads TGTGCCAGCAGCCTTTCAGCGGGGGGTCTGGAGCAGTACTTC. This translates into CASSLSAGGLEQYF.

The V call is TRBV30, the J call TRBJ1-5, with a possible D match to TRBD1 (5 bases). V lost 0 bases and J 2 bases, leaving 11 bases between the germline ends. Germline CDR1 GTSNPN, CDR2 SVGIG (reference sequence). The CDR3 contains 15 residues. CDR3 sequence: CAWSVGGVGNQPQHF. The CDR3 DNA is TGTGCCTGGAGTGTTGGAGGGGTTGGCAATCAGCCCCAGCATTTT.

This clone appeared once. The chain uses TRBV9 and TRBJ2-3; perhaps TRBD1 as D (5 bases). CDR1 SGDLS and CDR2 YYNGEE come from the germline V gene. Trimming shortened V by 0 bases and J by 6 bases, and 8 bases separated the two germline ends. CDR3 size: 13 residues. CDR3 sequence reads: CASSVEGADTQYF. The CDR3 bases are TGTGCCAGCAGCGTAGAAGGGGCGGATACGCAGTATTTT.

The chain has TRBV2 and TRBJ1-4; 8 positions match TRBD1. The junction had 1 base not matched to a gene; V was cut back by 2 bases and J by 8 bases. The CDR3 covers 13 residues. Germline V CDR1 and CDR2: SNHLY, FYNNEI. The DNA for the CDR3 is TGTGCCAGCAGTGAAAGACAGGGGGAAAAACTGTTTTTT. Encoded protein: CASSERQGEKLFF.

V gene TRBV7-8 combines with J gene TRBJ1-4, with 7 positions matching TRBD1. Trimming cost V 5 bases and J 11 bases; bases outside gene matches: 14. The CDR3 covers 15 residues. Per the germline V gene, CDR1 is SGHVS and CDR2 is FQNEAQ. CDR3 in amino acids: CASSPRTGLMRKLFF. The CDR3 bases are TGTGCCAGCAGCCCGCGGACAGGCCTAATGAGGAAACTGTTTTTT.

The chain uses TRBV4-3 and TRBJ2-7; TRBD2 matches at 8 bases. The ends lost 2 bases at V and 6 bases at J; junction bases unmatched: 3. This CDR3 has 13 amino acids. The V gene's germline CDR1 is LGHNA and CDR2 YSLEER. The CDR3, as DNA: TGCGCCAGCAGCCAAACTAGCGGTTCCGAGCAGTACTTC. Its protein product is CASSQTSGSEQYF.